These 12 T cell receptor beta chains came from one sample sequenced in a study of CD8+CD57+ T cells in acquired aplastic anemia. Researchers used genomic DNA as the template to profile TCR beta VDJ and CDR3. TCRdb reanalysed the reads using MiXCR and keeps one entry per CDR3 protein. Counted here are fewer than 100,000 distinct CDR3 sequences, under 50% occurring once; the ten biggest clones make up 66%. What was sequenced was sorted CD4+, CD8+, or CD8+CD57+ T cells (not recorded which) from PBMCs. Source of these receptors: a human donor in good health, serving as a control.

The gene calls are TRBV24-1 and TRBJ2-3; 7 bases are a match to TRBD1. This CDR3 is 15 amino acids long. Trimming removed 4 bases from V and 1 base from J; junction bases left unmatched: 4. CDR1 and CDR2 (germline): KGHDR, SFDVKD. The DNA for the CDR3 is TGTGCCACCAGTGACTTCGGGACAGGCACAGATACGCAGTATTTT. This encodes CATSDFGTGTDTQYF.

This clonotype was counted many times. The V call is TRBV29-1, the J call TRBJ1-1; D ambiguous. Germline CDR1 and CDR2: SQVTM and ANQGSEA. V was cut by 4 bases and J by 0 bases, with 9 bases left in between. The CDR3 has 13 amino acids. As DNA, the CDR3 is TGCAGCGTTGTAGGATGGATGAACACTGAAGCTTTCTTT. Translation: CSVVGWMNTEAFF.

V is TRBV15 and J is TRBJ1-2; D call uncertain. Trimming stripped 1 base from V and 0 bases from J, with 9 bases between. CDR1 is LNHNV and CDR2 is YYDKDF in the germline V gene (reference sequence). The CDR3 length is 15 residues. The CDR3 protein is CATSRGGLANYGYTF. CDR3 DNA sequence: TGTGCCACCAGCAGAGGCGGGCTAGCTAACTATGGCTACACCTTC.

This clonotype appeared many times. The chain has TRBV19 and TRBJ2-1; TRBD2 aligns across 9 bases. CDR1 and CDR2 (germline): LNHDA, SQIVND (reference sequence). This CDR3 is 14 amino acids long. J gave up 4 bases and V 4 bases, and 2 bases lay outside the gene matches. The CDR3 sequence is CASSTLAGYNEQFF. The CDR3 DNA follows: TGTGCCAGTAGTACCCTAGCGGGGTACAATGAGCAGTTCTTC.

This clonotype occurred many times. The chain combines TRBV4-1 with TRBJ2-7, with D unresolved. V was cut by 4 bases and J by 0 bases, with 7 bases left in between. This CDR3 is 13 amino acids long. Germline V gene data show CDR1 as MGHRA and CDR2 as YSYEKL. In DNA, the CDR3 is TGCGCCAGCAGCCGTGGCGGCTCCTACGAGCAGTACTTC. Encoded protein: CASSRGGSYEQYF.

The chain employs TRBV7-2 and TRBJ2-7; D call uncertain. Trimming shortened V by 1 base and J by 2 bases, and 9 bases separated the two germline ends. Germline assignment: CDR1 SGHTA and CDR2 FQGNSA. The CDR3 totals 14 residues. CDR3 DNA sequence: TGTGCCAGCAGCTTAGACAGATTAGCCTACGAGCAGTACTTC. It is translated as CASSLDRLAYEQYF.

The V and J genes are TRBV11-2 and TRBJ1-4; weak D call: TRBD1 (6 bases). V shed 5 bases and J shed 6 bases, with 13 bases lying between them. Looked up from germline, CDR1 is SGHAT and CDR2 is FQNNGV. The CDR3 sequence is 14 residues long. The CDR3 region is CASSRGTKDEKLFF. The CDR3 DNA follows: TGTGCCAGCAGCCGCGGGACAAAGGATGAAAAACTGTTTTTT.

Concerning this clonotype itself: Just one base apart from a much larger clone, this may be a read error. This chain uses TRBV10-1 with TRBJ2-4; the match to TRBD1 covers 8 bases. There are 19 residues in the CDR3. Trimming cost V 3 bases and J 1 base; bases outside gene matches: 14. Germline V gene sequence: CDR1 WNHNN, CDR2 SYGVQD (reference sequence). CDR3 coding DNA: TGCGCCAGCAGTGATCCTACCCTGACAGGGGAGGAGGCCAAAAACATTCAGTACTTC. This encodes CASSDPTLTGEEAKNIQYF.

This clonotype appeared a few times. The rearrangement links TRBV12-3 or TRBV12-4 to TRBJ2-1; 8 nucleotides line up with TRBD2. This CDR3 contains 16 residues. The ends lost 7 bases at V and 2 bases at J; junction bases unmatched: 10. CDR3 sequence reads: CASISQSGGPYNEQFF. DNA for the CDR3: TGTGCCAGCATTTCTCAATCGGGGGGGCCCTACAATGAGCAGTTCTTC.

There are many counts of this clonotype. The genes are TRBV2 and TRBJ1-6; a possible D gene is TRBD1 (6 bases). Looked up from germline, CDR1 is SNHLY and CDR2 is FYNNEI. This CDR3 region has 15 residues. Between the trimmed V and J ends, which lost 6 bases and 10 bases, there was a span of 19 bases. The CDR3 bases are TGTGCCAGCAGACACCCGACAGGAGTCTTGTCACCCCTCCACTTT. Its translation is CASRHPTGVLSPLHF.

The chain uses TRBV24-1 and TRBJ1-2; 7 nucleotides agree with TRBD1. Germline lookup yields CDR1 KGHDR and CDR2 SFDVKD. The J segment lost 2 bases and the V segment lost 7 bases, leaving 6 bases of the junction unmatched. CDR3 length equals 14 residues. The CDR3 here is CATSGDRVNYGYTF. The CDR3 region has the DNA TGTGCCACCAGCGGTGACAGGGTAAACTATGGCTACACCTTC.

The CDR3 DNA sequence: TGTGCCAGCACTCATCGGACCTATAATTCACCCCTCCACTTT. Its protein is CASTHRTYNSPLHF. The chain combines TRBV19 with TRBJ1-6; D unclear. V was pared by 9 bases and J by 2 bases, with 11 bases between. CDR3 length: 14 amino acids. Germline V CDR1 and CDR2: LNHDA, SQIVND (reference sequence).